The source of this TCR beta chain is a study of cytomegalovirus exposure and HLA in healthy donors. General study points: Among TCR beta chains, those listed as cytomegalovirus-associated numbered about 160. Most TCRs appeared rarely, but some public TCRs recurred in many donors.

Here immunoSEQ multiplex PCR was the method, and the copy in TCRdb shows in-frame clones only, minus some. In the table there are 55,000 to 65,000 clones, 85% to 95% of which are singletons. This clone was picked up a small number of times. What it recognizes is unknown. Germline V gene data show CDR1 as KGHSH and CDR2 as LQKENI. The V and J ends lost 10 bases and 10 bases respectively, with 25 bases between them. The CDR3 covers 15 residues. Sequencing was done on a sample of PBMCs. V usage is TRBV18 and J usage is TRBJ2-2; D might be TRBD2 (6 bases). The clonotype originates from a young man in good health and CMV-seronegative. CDR3 region: CATRLGEVRREELFF. Here the CDR3 DNA reads TGTGCCACCCGCCTCGGGGAGGTTAGACGCGAGGAGCTGTTTTTT.